This T cell receptor beta chain was retrieved from a study of control samples from healthy donors and cancer patients. The germline V gene has CDR1 SGHRS and CDR2 YFSETQ. The ends were cut back, 4 bases at V and 8 bases at J, with 13 bases in the middle. The CDR3 totals 14 residues. Repertoires were generated with immunoSEQ multiplex PCR, while TCRdb's copy carries only in-frame clones and drops some. The sample holds around 110,000 clones, over 85% seen once. V usage is TRBV5-1 and J usage is TRBJ1-6; D perhaps matches TRBD1 (5 bases). The sequenced sample was blood. The TCR comes from a man between 25 and 39 years old in good health. This chain's CDR3 is CASSPGTMHSPLHF. The CDR3 nucleotides are TGCGCCAGCAGCCCGGGGACTATGCATTCACCCCTCCACTTT.